This T cell receptor (beta chain) was obtained from a study of T cell responses to AZD1222 COVID-19 vaccine. The CDR3 sequence is 15 residues long. V lost 4 bases to trimming and J lost 3 bases, with 12 bases between them. Germline assignment: CDR1 LGHDT and CDR2 YNNKEL (reference sequence). Profiled with immunoSEQ multiplex PCR; TCRdb holds only in-frame clones, not every one. The table has 150,000 to 180,000 clones, roughly 90% seen once; the top ten hold about 20%. The sequence was obtained from an adult in good health. The material sequenced was peripheral blood, taken on day 0 of AZD1222 vaccination. This chain connects TRBV3-1 (or the pseudogene TRBV3-2) to TRBJ1-4, with a tentative D call TRBD1 (6 bases). This CDR3 is CASSPRGASNEKLFF. For the CDR3, the DNA is TGTGCCAGCAGCCCCCGGGGGGCTTCTAATGAAAAACTGTTTTTT.